This TCR beta chain was observed in a study of blood T cells in healthy people across ages. This clonotype was observed once. Germline CDR1 LGHDT, CDR2 YNNKEL (reference sequence). The CDR3 loop spans 15 amino acids. The V gene lost 4 bases and the J gene lost 4 bases, with 16 bases spanning the gap. It was with a sample-barcoded 5' primer and a J-beta primer mix that a second PCR of roughly 7 to 11 cycles was run. Via MiXCR, TCRdb re-called the 5' RACE reads, giving one row per CDR3 protein. Among 890,000 or so distinct CDR3 sequences, 55% to 65% were seen once, and the ten largest hold about a quarter.

The sequenced sample consisted of blood. The source of this sequence is a man under 40 in good health. The chain carries TRBV3-1 and TRBJ2-5; D tentatively fits TRBD1 or TRBD2 (5 bases each). The CDR3: CASSRSGTSRETQYF. DNA for the CDR3: TGTGCCAGCAGCCGATCCGGGACCTCTAGAGAGACCCAGTACTTC.